Listed below are T cell receptor beta chains from one sample, sequenced in a study of cytomegalovirus exposure and HLA in healthy donors. Method: immunoSEQ multiplex PCR; TCRdb's copy keeps in-frame clones and lacks some. The sample contains about 130,000 clones, around 80% of which appear only once. The sample consisted of PBMCs. Source of these receptors: a woman aged 60-70 years in good health and CMV-seropositive. CDR3s include the opening cysteine and the closing phenylalanine or tryptophan. Each record gives: clone size, V gene, J gene, D gene, CDR3 DNA, CDR3 protein. The D gene is left open where the match is weak. A row's size may be missing; if present it is once, few, many or a size class.

>few|TRBV7-2|TRBJ2-1|TRBD2
TGTGCCAGCAGCCAGGGACTAGCGGGATCCAATGAGCAGTTCTTC
CASSQGLAGSNEQFF
>-|TRBV11-2|TRBJ2-2|TRBD2
TGTGCCAGCAGCTTTGGGGAGGGGCGGGCCGGGGAGCTGTTTTTT
CASSFGEGRAGELFF
>-|TRBV7-3|TRBJ2-5|TRBD2
TGTGCCAGCAGCCCGTGGGGGCGGGGGGGCCTAGAGACCCAGTACTTC
CASSPWGRGGLETQYF
>few|TRBV18|TRBJ1-1|-
TGTGCCAGCTCACCTCCAGGGGTGGTAGCTGAAGCTTTCTTT
CASSPPGVVAEAFF
>-|TRBV19|TRBJ2-5|-
TGTGCCAGCAGTATACCAGAAGGAGCGGTCCTCAAAGAGACCCAGTACTTC
CASSIPEGAVLKETQYF
>-|TRBV23-1|TRBJ1-5|-
TGCGCCAGCAGTCAATCGTTAGCAGGAGGACGCTATAGCAATCAGCCCCAGCATTTT
CASSQSLAGGRYSNQPQHF
>-|TRBV19|TRBJ1-1|-
TGTGCCAGTACTACGCGACGGGGGAACACTGAAGCTTTCTTT
CASTTRRGNTEAFF
>-|TRBV11-2|TRBJ2-7|TRBD2
TGTGCCAGCAGCTTGAGTAGCGGGAGGGCCGAGCAGTACTTC
CASSLSSGRAEQYF
>few|TRBV29-1|TRBJ1-2|-
TGCAGCGTCGACGAGGGCTATGGCTACACCTTC
CSVDEGYGYTF
>-|TRBV9|TRBJ2-7|-
TGTGCCAGCAGCGTAGGAGCGGGCCCAGAGTACGAGCAGTACTTC
CASSVGAGPEYEQYF
>-|TRBV7-2|TRBJ1-5|-
TGTGCCAGCAGCCCCGGGACATACGGACATCAGCCCCAGCATTTT
CASSPGTYGHQPQHF
>-|TRBV5-4|TRBJ1-2|-
TGTGCCAGCAGCCCGGGAGTGGAGTATGGCTACACCTTC
CASSPGVEYGYTF
>medium-sized|TRBV2|TRBJ2-7|-
TGTGCCACCACACCGGGACAAAACTACGAGCAGTACTTC
CATTPGQNYEQYF
>-|TRBV7-2|TRBJ1-1|TRBD1
TGTGCCAGCAGCCCTACAGGGGCTCCAAACACTGAAGCTTTCTTT
CASSPTGAPNTEAFF
>-|TRBV13|TRBJ2-3|-
TGTGCCAGCAGTTCAGGTTGGCGGGGAGAGGGAGATACGCAGTATTTT
CASSSGWRGEGDTQYF
>-|TRBV10-3|TRBJ1-1|-
TGTGCCATCAGTGGCACCGGGACTCAGAACACTGAAGCTTTCTTT
CAISGTGTQNTEAFF
>-|TRBV5-1|TRBJ2-5|-
TGCGCCAGCAGCATGGGGACTGGCCAAGAGACCCAGTACTTC
CASSMGTGQETQYF
>once|TRBV7-6|TRBJ1-5|-
TGTGCCAGCAGCTTACAAGGGGGCAATCAGCCCCAGCATTTT
CASSLQGGNQPQHF
>-|TRBV5-1|TRBJ2-1|TRBD2
TGCGCCAGCAGCTCGACTAGCGGGGGGGCCGGAAATGAGCAGTTCTTC
CASSSTSGGAGNEQFF
>-|TRBV10-2|TRBJ1-5|-
TGCGCCAGCAGTGAACAGGGCGATCAGCCCCAGCATTTT
CASSEQGDQPQHF
>few|TRBV5-4|TRBJ2-1|TRBD1
TGTGCCAGCAGCTTGGGACAGGGTAACAATGAGCAGTTCTTC
CASSLGQGNNEQFF
>-|TRBV9|TRBJ1-3|-
TGTGCCAGCAGCGTAGGAGGACTTACCTCTGGAAACACCATATATTTT
CASSVGGLTSGNTIYF
>-|TRBV13|TRBJ1-2|TRBD1
TGTGCCAGCAGCTTACGACAGGGTAGGCTAAAAGGCGGCTACACCTTC
CASSLRQGRLKGGYTF
>-|TRBV7-4|TRBJ2-7|-
TGTGCCAGCAGCTTCCTCAACGGGACACTCTACGAGCAGTACTTC
CASSFLNGTLYEQYF
>-|TRBV19|TRBJ2-6|-
TGTGCCAGTAGTATTCTTTCCGGAGATGGGGCCAACGTCCTGACTTTC
CASSILSGDGANVLTF
>-|TRBV13|TRBJ2-1|TRBD2
TGTGCCAGCAGCGGCGGGGGGGGCCACAATGAGCAGTTCTTC
CASSGGGGHNEQFF
>-|TRBV27|TRBJ1-2|TRBD1
TGTGCCAGCAGTGGCGGACAGGGAACTCATCGTCGCTATGGCTACACCTTC
CASSGGQGTHRRYGYTF
>-|TRBV4-1|TRBJ1-6|TRBD1
TGCGCCAGCAGCCAAGATGGACAGGTTCGGTCACCCCTCCACTTT
CASSQDGQVRSPLHF
>-|TRBV5-1|TRBJ2-5|TRBD1
TGCGCCAGCAGCTTGGGGGACACCAACAGGGGAGAGACCCAGTACTTC
CASSLGDTNRGETQYF
>-|TRBV29-1|TRBJ2-1|TRBD1
TGCAGCGTTGAAAGGTCAGTAGGGACAGATCACAATGAGCAGTTCTTC
CSVERSVGTDHNEQFF
>-|TRBV2|TRBJ2-1|TRBD1
TGTGCCAGCAGTTACACAGGGGGTAGCGATGAGCAGTTCTTC
CASSYTGGSDEQFF
>-|TRBV29-1|TRBJ1-1|-
TGCAGCGTTGGAGCGGCAAGCACTGAAGCTTTCTTT
CSVGAASTEAFF
>few|TRBV29-1|TRBJ2-3|-
TGCAGCGTTGAAGAGGGGGCTATCGCAGATACGCAGTATTTT
CSVEEGAIADTQYF
>few|TRBV6-1|TRBJ1-5|TRBD1
TGTGCCAGCAGTGAAGTGACAGGGGGCTGGAGGCCCCAGCATTTT
CASSEVTGGWRPQHF
>-|TRBV4-2|TRBJ1-3|-
TGTGCCAGCAGCCAAGATCTTTCTACCCGGGGGGCTCTCTCTGGAAACACCATATATTTT
CASSQDLSTRGALSGNTIYF
>-|TRBV5-1|TRBJ2-5|TRBD1
TGCGCCAGCAGCCAAGGACAGGGGCCCCAAGAGACCCAGTACTTC
CASSQGQGPQETQYF
>-|TRBV5-1|TRBJ1-2|-
TGCGCCAGCAGCTTCTCGGAGTTAGGCTACACCTTC
CASSFSELGYTF
>-|TRBV6-5|TRBJ2-3|TRBD2
TGTGCCAGCAGGCCAAGGGGAGGGGGCACAGATACGCAGTATTTT
CASRPRGGGTDTQYF
>-|TRBV7-2|TRBJ1-2|TRBD1
TGTGCCAGCGACACCCGGACAGGGGGAGGCTACACCTTC
CASDTRTGGGYTF
>-|TRBV5-6|TRBJ1-4|-
TGTGCCAGCAGCCGTGGGTCCACGTCGGGTGAAAAACTGTTTTTT
CASSRGSTSGEKLFF
>-|TRBV4-1|TRBJ2-2|TRBD2
TGCGCCAGCAGCCAAGGAGACGGGAGGGCCTCCTTCGGGGAGCTGTTTTTT
CASSQGDGRASFGELFF
>-|TRBV5-4|TRBJ2-3|TRBD2
TGTGCCAGCAGCTTGGACGGCGGGGGGCCAGATACGCAGTATTTT
CASSLDGGGPDTQYF
>-|TRBV27|TRBJ1-2|-
TGTGCCAGCAGTTACGGAGAATTCTATGGCTACACCTTC
CASSYGEFYGYTF
>-|TRBV5-1|TRBJ2-6|TRBD1
TGCGCCAGCAGCTTGGATGGGACAGGGGGCGCTGGGGCCAACGTCCTGACTTTC
CASSLDGTGGAGANVLTF
>-|TRBV29-1|TRBJ2-7|TRBD2
TGCGGAGCGGGGTCCTCCTACGAGCAGTACTTC
CGAGSSYEQYF
>few|TRBV27|TRBJ2-2|TRBD2
TGTGCCAGCAGTTTGACTAGCGGGGGAGCGAACACCGGGGAGCTGTTTTTT
CASSLTSGGANTGELFF
>-|TRBV4-1|TRBJ1-4|TRBD1
TGCGCCAGCAGCCACCTCAGGGGGTTCGCTGAAAAACTGTTTTTT
CASSHLRGFAEKLFF
>-|TRBV30|TRBJ2-1|-
TGTGCCTGGAGTGCTGGAGACCACTACAATGAGCAGTTCTTC
CAWSAGDHYNEQFF